This T cell receptor (beta chain) emerged from a study of OX40 agonist ivuxolimab in advanced cancers. V gave up 1 base and J gave up 5 bases; unmatched junction bases: 7. CDR1 is SGHTA, CDR2 FQGNSA, per germline. The CDR3 spans 17 residues. The method was immunoSEQ multiplex PCR; TCRdb's version includes in-frame clones alone and lacks a portion of them. The table records around 64,000 clones, 90% to 95% of them present only once. The source is an adult with an advanced solid tumor such as melanoma, head and neck, liver or kidney cancer. This rearrangement joins TRBV7-2 to TRBJ2-2; 10 nucleotides align to TRBD2. Sample: CD4+ or CD8+ T cells sorted from blood, taken in a trial of the OX40 agonist ivuxolimab. As DNA, the CDR3 is TGTGCCAGCAGCTTAGAGCCTAGCGGGGGCCCAACCGGGGAGCTGTTTTTT. This translates into CASSLEPSGGPTGELFF.